This TCR beta chain came from a study of T cells in Graves' hyperthyroidism and ophthalmopathy. The CDR3 is 16 residues long. CDR1 and CDR2 from the germline V gene are SNHLY and FYNNEI. V lost 6 bases and J lost 5; bases outside the gene matches: 11. Hyperthyroidism, newly diagnosed and lasting under 2 months, affected patients aged 18 to 65. The blood sample predates any ophthalmopathy symptoms, coming from first hyperthyroidism diagnosis. Amplification of TCR beta CDR3 regions used RNA as the template. An initial round of RT-PCR targeting the TCR CDR3 relied on the HTBI primer set. TCRdb processed the multiplex PCR reads anew with MiXCR; each CDR3 protein has one entry. The sample has 370,000 or so distinct CDR3 sequences, 15% to 19% seen once.

Input material: blood. The clonotype was recovered from a woman in her late teens or twenties with Graves' hyperthyroidism that later progressed to Graves' ophthalmopathy. The chain employs TRBV2 and TRBJ2-5; 11 nucleotides agree with TRBD1. CDR3 residues: CASRVDRGRSGETQYF. The DNA of the CDR3 is TGTGCCAGCAGGGTGGACAGGGGGCGTTCGGGGGAGACCCAGTACTTC.